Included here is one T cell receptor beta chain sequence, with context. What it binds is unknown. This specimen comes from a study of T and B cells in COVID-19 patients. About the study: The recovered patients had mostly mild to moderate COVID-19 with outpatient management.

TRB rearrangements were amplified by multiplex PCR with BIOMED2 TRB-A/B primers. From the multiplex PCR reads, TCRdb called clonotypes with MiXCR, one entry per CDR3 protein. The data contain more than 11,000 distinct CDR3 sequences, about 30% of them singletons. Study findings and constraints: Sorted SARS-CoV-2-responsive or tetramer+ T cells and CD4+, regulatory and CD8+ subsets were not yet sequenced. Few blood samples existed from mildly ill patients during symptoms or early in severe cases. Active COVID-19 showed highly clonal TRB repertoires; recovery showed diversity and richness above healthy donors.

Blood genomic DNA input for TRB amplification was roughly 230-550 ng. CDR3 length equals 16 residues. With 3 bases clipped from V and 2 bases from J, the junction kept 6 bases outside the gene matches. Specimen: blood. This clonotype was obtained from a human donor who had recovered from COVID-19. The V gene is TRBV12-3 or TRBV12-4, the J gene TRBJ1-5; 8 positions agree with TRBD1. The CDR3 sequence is CASSFRTGRGNQPQHF. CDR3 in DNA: TGTGCCAGCAGTTTCCGGACAGGGAGGGGCAATCAGCCCCAGCATTTT.